This is a list of T cell receptor beta chains from one sample in a study of blood T cell repertoires in COVID-19. TCRdb keeps only in-frame clones here, not all; method: immunoSEQ multiplex PCR. The table shows some 97,000 clones, with approximately 93% occurring only once. The sample comprised peripheral blood. These receptors came from a man between 50 and 59 years old with active COVID-19. Both conserved end residues are part of each CDR3. A D gene is named only where the DNA matches it firmly. Clone size is given for some rows only: seen once, a few or many times, or a class if the clone is expanded.

D,size,J,V,DNA,CDR3
NA,NA,TRBJ1-5,TRBV6-5,TGTGCCAGCACCCCCCCCGGACAGCCGGCGGAGCCCCAGCATTTT,CASTPPGQPAEPQHF
NA,NA,TRBJ1-1,TRBV30,TGTGCCTGCACCACAGGGAGGGCAATGAACACTGAAGCTTTCTTT,CACTTGRAMNTEAFF
NA,NA,TRBJ1-5,TRBV11-2,TGTGCCAGCAGAAGGCAGGGGCCGCCATCCAATCAGCCCCAGCATTTT,CASRRQGPPSNQPQHF
NA,NA,TRBJ1-1,TRBV7-9,TGTGCCAGCAGCTTAGAATTTCAGGATGGCGTGAACACTGAAGCTTTCTTT,CASSLEFQDGVNTEAFF
NA,once,TRBJ1-1,TRBV7-9,TGTGCCAGCAGCTCGTTTGCACAGTGGGACACTGAAGCTTTCTTT,CASSSFAQWDTEAFF
NA,NA,TRBJ2-3,TRBV11-2,TGTGCCAGCAGCTCATGGGTTGAGGGGGGGCCAGCAGATACGCAGTATTTT,CASSSWVEGGPADTQYF
NA,NA,TRBJ2-2,TRBV6-2/TRBV6-3,TGTGCCAGCAGTCAATACCTAGATGCCGGGGAGCTGTTTTTT,CASSQYLDAGELFF
NA,NA,TRBJ2-3,TRBV19,TGTGCCAGTAGTATTTTGGCGGGCACAGATACGCAGTATTTT,CASSILAGTDTQYF
NA,NA,TRBJ1-4,TRBV14,TGTGCCAGCAGCCCCCTGGGCGAAAAACTGTTTTTT,CASSPLGEKLFF
NA,once,TRBJ2-3,TRBV7-8,TGTGCCAGCAGCTTAGAACTAAGACAGGCCACAGATACGCAGTATTTT,CASSLELRQATDTQYF
TRBD1,NA,TRBJ1-2,TRBV7-8,TGTGCCAGCAGCTTAAATTGGGACAGAAGATCCTCTGATGGCTACACCTTC,CASSLNWDRRSSDGYTF
NA,NA,TRBJ2-3,TRBV5-6,TGTGCCAGCAGCTTGATAGAGGGCACAGATACGCAGTATTTT,CASSLIEGTDTQYF
NA,NA,TRBJ1-5,TRBV12-3/TRBV12-4,TGTGCCAGCAGTTTTGGCATCAATCAGCCCCAGCATTTT,CASSFGINQPQHF
NA,NA,TRBJ2-2,TRBV9,TGTGCCAGCAGCGACACCCCAAAACATCCAAACACCGGGGAGCTGTTTTTT,CASSDTPKHPNTGELFF
TRBD1,NA,TRBJ1-4,TRBV4-1,TGCGCCAGCAGCCACCGACAGGGAGCAACTAATGAAAAACTGTTTTTT,CASSHRQGATNEKLFF
TRBD2,NA,TRBJ2-1,TRBV7-8,TGTGCCGGCAGCCCACGACTTGGGACTAGCGGCTACAATGAGCAGTTCTTC,CAGSPRLGTSGYNEQFF
NA,NA,TRBJ1-2,TRBV6-5,TGTGCCAGCACCCTTGGACCGGGGAACTATGGCTACACCTTC,CASTLGPGNYGYTF
NA,NA,TRBJ2-2,TRBV2,TGTGCCAGCAGTGCCGGGACACCCACCGGGGAGCTGTTTTTT,CASSAGTPTGELFF
TRBD2,NA,TRBJ2-3,TRBV7-2,TGTGCCAGCAGCTTAAATAGCGGGGGCACAGATACGCAGTATTTT,CASSLNSGGTDTQYF
NA,NA,TRBJ2-2,TRBV4-2,TGTGCCAGCAGCCAAGAAACCGGGACTCCCGGGGAGCTGTTTTTT,CASSQETGTPGELFF
TRBD1,NA,TRBJ1-4,TRBV7-8,TGTGCCAGCAGCGAAGACAGGGAGGCTAATGAAAAACTGTTTTTT,CASSEDREANEKLFF
NA,NA,TRBJ2-2,TRBV3-1/TRBV3-2,TGTGCCAGCAGCCAAGCCATTAGCACCGGGGAGCTGTTTTTT,CASSQAISTGELFF
NA,NA,TRBJ1-1,TRBV2,TGTGCCAGCAGTGAATGGCGTCAGGGCACTGAAGCTTTCTTT,CASSEWRQGTEAFF
NA,NA,TRBJ1-3,TRBV4-2,TGTGCCAGCAGCCGCGTACTTACGGGGGGTAGCTCTGGAAACACCATATATTTT,CASSRVLTGGSSGNTIYF
NA,NA,TRBJ2-4,TRBV30,TGTGCCTGGAGTGTTCGGGGGGCCAAAAACATTCAGTACTTC,CAWSVRGAKNIQYF
TRBD1,NA,TRBJ1-2,TRBV18,TGTGCCAGCTCACCCGGGACAGGGAGAGATGGCTACACCTTC,CASSPGTGRDGYTF
NA,NA,TRBJ1-2,TRBV19,TGTGCCAGTAGTATAGACGCAGGGAAGAACTATGGCTACACCTTC,CASSIDAGKNYGYTF
TRBD2,NA,TRBJ2-3,TRBV7-2,TGTGCCAGCAGCCCGACCGGGACTAGCTCAGATACGCAGTATTTT,CASSPTGTSSDTQYF
TRBD1,once,TRBJ1-5,TRBV18,TGTGCCAGCTCACCAGGACAGGCTAGCAATCAGCCCCAGCATTTT,CASSPGQASNQPQHF
NA,few,TRBJ1-2,TRBV4-1,TGCGCCAGCAGCCAAGAGAGTAAGGGAGGGTACCTCTATGGCTACACCTTC,CASSQESKGGYLYGYTF
NA,NA,TRBJ2-2,TRBV3-1/TRBV3-2,TGTGCCAGCAGTCTATGGGCCACCGGGGAGCTGTTTTTT,CASSLWATGELFF
NA,few,TRBJ1-1,TRBV4-2,TGTGCCAGCAGCCTGACAGACTTGAACACTGAAGCTTTCTTT,CASSLTDLNTEAFF
TRBD2,NA,TRBJ2-1,TRBV19,TGTGCCAGTAGTACGACCGGGACTAGCACAGAGCGGGGTGAGCAGTTCTTC,CASSTTGTSTERGEQFF
TRBD1,NA,TRBJ1-2,TRBV20-1,TGCAGTGCTATACAGGGGGTTGGCTACACCTTC,CSAIQGVGYTF
TRBD1,NA,TRBJ1-5,TRBV6-6,TGTGCCAGCAGTCTCAGGGGGCAAAATCAGCCCCAGCATTTT,CASSLRGQNQPQHF
TRBD2,NA,TRBJ2-1,TRBV29-1,TGCAGCGGACGACTAGCGGGGAGAATAAACAATGAGCAGTTCTTC,CSGRLAGRINNEQFF
NA,NA,TRBJ1-1,TRBV7-9,TGTGCCAGCAGCTTAGGCGAAGTGGCTGAAGCTTTCTTT,CASSLGEVAEAFF